This is a list of T cell receptor beta chains from one sample in a study of T-cell memory formation after mild COVID-19. TCRdb passed the 5' RACE reads through MiXCR, listing each CDR3 protein once. Of around 450,000 distinct CDR3 sequences in the sample, around 19% are singletons; the top ten hold 7.5% to 9.5%. Sample: PBMCs or a T cell subset sorted from them (not recorded which). The source is an adult woman who had mild COVID-19 (a few samples of this study predate the infection). Cell type and time point are not known. Each CDR3 is given with its conserved first and last residue. The D gene is left open where the match is weak. Clone size, where shown, is once, few, many, or a class for clones that have expanded.

J gene	V gene	D gene	clone size	CDR3 protein	CDR3 DNA
TRBJ2-5	TRBV6-5	NA	few	CASSYYGGTPRETQYF	TGTGCCAGCAGTTACTATGGGGGGACCCCGCGGGAGACCCAGTACTTC
TRBJ2-5	TRBV28	NA	few	CASRSAETQYF	TGTGCCAGCAGGAGTGCGGAGACCCAGTACTTC
TRBJ2-7	TRBV7-9	NA	NA	CASSLGGEYSYEQYF	TGTGCCAGCAGCCTAGGGGGGGAGTACTCCTACGAGCAGTACTTC
TRBJ1-2	TRBV14	NA	few	CASSQDKDGIYGYTF	TGTGCCAGCAGCCAAGATAAGGACGGTATCTATGGCTACACCTTC
TRBJ2-5	TRBV7-7	TRBD2	few	CASSLGLSGGTQETQYF	TGTGCCAGCAGCTTGGGGCTCAGCGGGGGGACCCAAGAGACCCAGTACTTC
TRBJ1-6	TRBV27	NA	few	CASSLTVETPLHF	TGTGCCAGCAGTTTAACAGTCGAGACACCCCTCCACTTT
TRBJ1-3	TRBV5-4	NA	NA	CASSVRETNTIYF	TGTGCCAGCAGCGTCAGAGAAACAAACACCATATATTTT
TRBJ2-7	TRBV9	TRBD2	few	CASAASGSHEQYF	TGTGCCAGCGCGGCTAGCGGGAGTCACGAGCAGTACTTC
TRBJ2-5	TRBV7-9	NA	many	CASSLGLETQYF	TGTGCCAGCAGCTTGGGCCTCGAGACCCAGTACTTC
TRBJ2-1	TRBV7-2	TRBD2	NA	CASSALAGGKDNEQFF	TGTGCCAGCAGCGCCTTAGCGGGAGGGAAGGACAATGAGCAGTTCTTC
TRBJ2-1	TRBV3-1	NA	many	CASSQAVQLRNEQFF	TGTGCCAGCAGCCAAGCGGTGCAACTAAGGAATGAGCAGTTCTTC
TRBJ2-5	TRBV4-1	TRBD2	NA	CASSPRESSGGINWGRETQYF	TGCGCCAGCAGCCCCCGGGAGAGTAGCGGGGGGATCAACTGGGGGCGAGAGACCCAGTACTTC
TRBJ2-7	TRBV7-9	NA	NA	CASSPTLVGGEQYF	TGTGCCAGCAGCCCAACTCTGGTAGGGGGAGAGCAGTACTTC
TRBJ1-6	TRBV4-2	NA	NA	CASSQMGRGNSPLHF	TGTGCCAGCAGTCAAATGGGTAGGGGTAATTCACCCCTCCACTTT
TRBJ2-7	TRBV9	NA	few	CASSAGGTGVEQYF	TGTGCCAGCAGCGCCGGGGGAACTGGTGTCGAGCAGTACTTC
TRBJ2-7	TRBV10-2	TRBD1	many	CASMTGHSYEQYF	TGCGCCAGCATGACAGGGCACTCCTACGAGCAGTACTTC
TRBJ1-6	TRBV6-5	TRBD1	few	CASSDRGDNSPLHF	TGTGCCAGCAGCGACAGGGGGGATAATTCACCCCTCCACTTT
TRBJ2-1	TRBV6-5	NA	few	CASSYSFVGGTYNEQFF	TGTGCCAGCAGTTACTCGTTCGTGGGGGGCACCTACAATGAGCAGTTCTTC
TRBJ1-5	TRBV6-2/TRBV6-3	NA	NA	CASSFDIPYSNQPQHF	TGTGCCAGCAGCTTCGACATACCCTATAGCAATCAGCCCCAGCATTTT
TRBJ2-1	TRBV24-1	NA	few	CATSDPSPDIPSNEQFF	TGTGCCACCAGTGATCCGTCACCCGATATACCATCCAATGAGCAGTTCTTC
TRBJ1-2	TRBV7-6	TRBD1	few	CASSPYGGGANYGYTF	TGTGCCAGCAGCCCCTATGGAGGGGGCGCCAACTATGGCTACACCTTC
TRBJ1-1	TRBV29-1	NA	few	CSVEDFGGLNTEAFF	TGCAGCGTTGAAGACTTCGGGGGGCTGAACACTGAAGCTTTCTTT
TRBJ2-5	TRBV11-3	NA	NA	CASSPPRGQRLSLVQETQYF	TGTGCCAGCAGCCCCCCTCGCGGACAGCGCCTAAGCCTGGTCCAAGAGACCCAGTACTTC
TRBJ2-5	TRBV27	NA	few	CASSGGNQETQYF	TGTGCCAGCTCCGGCGGAAATCAAGAGACCCAGTACTTC
TRBJ2-2	TRBV10-2	TRBD1	few	CASGWDRNTGELFF	TGCGCCAGCGGCTGGGACAGGAACACCGGGGAGCTGTTTTTT
TRBJ1-1	TRBV29-1	NA	NA	CSGLGVPKAKAYEAFF	TGCAGCGGCTTAGGGGTTCCCAAGGCCAAGGCGTATGAAGCTTTCTTT
TRBJ2-3	TRBV5-1	NA	NA	CASSLATAGNADTQYF	TGCGCCAGCAGCTTGGCCACGGCAGGGAATGCAGATACGCAGTATTTT
TRBJ1-6	TRBV6-5	TRBD1	few	CASSRDRASSYNSPLHF	TGTGCCAGCAGCCGAGACAGGGCGAGCTCCTATAATTCACCCCTCCACTTT
TRBJ2-1	TRBV11-2	NA	NA	CASSLDSWGSVKYNEQFF	TGTGCCAGCAGCTTAGATTCGTGGGGGAGCGTGAAGTACAATGAGCAGTTCTTC
TRBJ2-6	TRBV7-8	NA	few	CASSLGSPGSGANVLTF	TGTGCCAGCAGCTTAGGGTCCCCAGGCTCTGGGGCCAACGTCCTGACTTTC
TRBJ2-7	TRBV6-2/TRBV6-3	NA	few	CASSRGYSYEQYF	TGTGCCAGCAGCAGGGGCTACTCCTACGAGCAGTACTTC
TRBJ1-1	TRBV7-8	TRBD1	few	CASSSRDRGLRTEAFF	TGTGCCAGCAGCTCCCGGGACAGGGGGCTGCGCACTGAAGCTTTCTTT
TRBJ2-1	TRBV7-2	NA	NA	CASSLHAMGPPHNEQFF	TGTGCCAGCAGCCTCCATGCCATGGGCCCACCTCACAATGAGCAGTTCTTC
TRBJ2-5	TRBV3-1	TRBD2	NA	CASSQVGGGALETQYF	TGTGCCAGCAGCCAAGTGGGCGGGGGGGCCTTAGAGACCCAGTACTTC
TRBJ2-7	TRBV20-1	NA	few	CSARDPSRDYEQYF	TGCAGTGCTAGAGATCCCAGCAGGGACTACGAGCAGTACTTC
TRBJ1-5	TRBV27	NA	NA	CASSLGGPKPQHF	TGTGCCAGCAGTTTAGGGGGGCCCAAGCCCCAGCATTTT
TRBJ2-5	TRBV6-1	TRBD1	NA	CASSSGTGPRETQYF	TGTGCCAGCAGCTCCGGGACAGGGCCCCGGGAGACCCAGTACTTC
TRBJ1-1	TRBV7-8	TRBD1	NA	CASSLPRDRGAFF	TGTGCCAGCAGCTTACCCCGGGACAGGGGTGCTTTCTTT
TRBJ2-1	TRBV5-1	NA	NA	CASSDRGISREQFF	TGCGCCAGCAGCGACCGGGGAATTTCTCGTGAGCAGTTCTTC
TRBJ2-3	TRBV18	NA	many	CASSPLSGTDTQYF	TGTGCCAGCTCGCCTCTATCGGGTACAGATACGCAGTATTTT
TRBJ2-5	TRBV7-3	TRBD2	few	CASALRAGGPETQYF	TGTGCCAGCGCCCTACGAGCGGGAGGGCCAGAGACCCAGTACTTC
TRBJ2-3	TRBV3-1	NA	NA	CASSQGFRVSDTQYF	TGTGCCAGCAGCCAAGGGTTTCGAGTTTCGGATACGCAGTATTTT
TRBJ2-7	TRBV4-2	TRBD1	NA	CASSREGASEQYF	TGTGCCAGCAGCCGTGAGGGGGCCTCAGAGCAGTACTTC
TRBJ2-1	TRBV4-3	NA	few	CASSQDRGGSDEQFF	TGCGCCAGCAGCCAAGACAGGGGAGGGTCAGATGAGCAGTTCTTC
TRBJ1-1	TRBV7-9	NA	NA	CASSLAVPLGSAFF	TGTGCCAGCAGCTTAGCGGTCCCCCTAGGGTCCGCTTTCTTT
TRBJ2-1	TRBV12-3/TRBV12-4	NA	few	CASSLAGAAHTEQFF	TGTGCCAGCAGTCTTGCCGGGGCGGCCCACACTGAGCAGTTCTTC
TRBJ1-5	TRBV5-5	TRBD1	few	CASSPLGTGYNQPQHF	TGTGCCAGCAGCCCCTTAGGGACAGGCTACAATCAGCCCCAGCATTTT
TRBJ2-7	TRBV27	TRBD2	few	CASSSILGRGREVSYEQYF	TGTGCCAGCAGTTCTATCCTGGGTCGCGGGAGAGAGGTGTCCTACGAGCAGTACTTC
TRBJ2-3	TRBV20-1	NA	few	CSAKKGYPQYF	TGCAGTGCTAAGAAGGGCTATCCGCAGTATTTT
TRBJ2-7	TRBV24-1	NA	NA	CATSEFGPYGAYEQYF	TGTGCCACCAGTGAGTTTGGACCTTATGGGGCCTACGAGCAGTACTTC
TRBJ2-7	TRBV4-3	TRBD2	NA	CASSQDRIGRTYEQYF	TGCGCCAGCAGCCAAGATCGGATCGGGAGGACCTACGAGCAGTACTTC
TRBJ1-5	TRBV18	TRBD1	NA	CASSRQGENQPQHF	TGTGCCAGCTCCCGACAGGGGGAAAATCAGCCCCAGCATTTT
TRBJ2-3	TRBV5-4	NA	few	CASSLVSGSTDTQYF	TGTGCCAGCAGCTTGGTGAGCGGCAGCACAGATACGCAGTATTTT
TRBJ2-2	TRBV19	NA	few	CASSMWGPGELFF	TGTGCCAGTAGTATGTGGGGGCCCGGGGAGCTGTTTTTT